The 5 T cell receptor beta chains given below trace back to one sample, sequenced in a study of cytomegalovirus exposure and HLA in healthy donors. Primers for the PCR totalled 60 Vbeta and 13 Jbeta. Method: immunoSEQ multiplex PCR; TCRdb's copy keeps in-frame clones and lacks some. Here the sample spans 63,000 or so clones, roughly four fifths being singletons. Sample: PBMCs. Source of these receptors: a woman aged 25 to 45 in good health and CMV-seropositive.

The chain is built from TRBV7-9 and TRBJ1-2; 8 bases are shared with TRBD1. The junction had 3 bases not matched to a gene; V was cut back by 8 bases and J by 7 bases. This CDR3 has 11 residues. CDR1 is SEHNR, CDR2 FQNEAQ, per germline (reference sequence). CDR3 bases: TGTGCCAGCGGACAGGGCGGTGGCTACACCTTC. Protein: CASGQGGGYTF.

This chain joins TRBV6-5 and TRBJ1-5; tentative D call: TRBD1 (5 bases). Germline CDR1 and CDR2: MNHEY and SVGAGI. The CDR3 loop spans 13 amino acids. The ends were cut back, 0 bases at V and 5 bases at J, with 5 bases in the middle. The CDR3 sequence: CASSYSTDQPQHF. For the CDR3, the DNA is TGTGCCAGCAGTTACTCGACAGATCAGCCCCAGCATTTT.

This sequence joins TRBV7-2 and TRBJ2-1; D is undetermined. The ends were cut back, 7 bases at V and 3 bases at J, with 4 bases in the middle. Germline loops: CDR1 SGHTA, CDR2 FQGNSA. The CDR3 is 11 amino acids. CDR3 coding DNA: TGTGCCAGCATAGACTACAATGAGCAGTTCTTC. It yields the protein CASIDYNEQFF.

The chain joins TRBV4-3 to TRBJ2-1; 9 nucleotides match TRBD2. Germline loops: CDR1 LGHNA, CDR2 YSLEER. The V segment lost 0 bases and the J segment 0 bases; nucleotides outside the gene matches: 3. This CDR3 spans 17 amino acids. The CDR3 reads CASSQENSGSSYNEQFF. DNA of the CDR3: TGCGCCAGCAGCCAAGAGAATAGCGGGAGCTCCTACAATGAGCAGTTCTTC.

The V and J genes are TRBV9 and TRBJ2-1; TRBD1 aligns across 9 bases. J was trimmed by 8 bases and V by 0 bases; bases with no gene match: 6. The CDR3 length is 15 residues. The germline V gene encodes CDR1 SGDLS and CDR2 YYNGEE. This chain's CDR3 is CASSVGGTGRHEQFF. The CDR3 DNA is TGTGCCAGCAGCGTAGGGGGGACAGGGAGGCATGAGCAGTTCTTC.